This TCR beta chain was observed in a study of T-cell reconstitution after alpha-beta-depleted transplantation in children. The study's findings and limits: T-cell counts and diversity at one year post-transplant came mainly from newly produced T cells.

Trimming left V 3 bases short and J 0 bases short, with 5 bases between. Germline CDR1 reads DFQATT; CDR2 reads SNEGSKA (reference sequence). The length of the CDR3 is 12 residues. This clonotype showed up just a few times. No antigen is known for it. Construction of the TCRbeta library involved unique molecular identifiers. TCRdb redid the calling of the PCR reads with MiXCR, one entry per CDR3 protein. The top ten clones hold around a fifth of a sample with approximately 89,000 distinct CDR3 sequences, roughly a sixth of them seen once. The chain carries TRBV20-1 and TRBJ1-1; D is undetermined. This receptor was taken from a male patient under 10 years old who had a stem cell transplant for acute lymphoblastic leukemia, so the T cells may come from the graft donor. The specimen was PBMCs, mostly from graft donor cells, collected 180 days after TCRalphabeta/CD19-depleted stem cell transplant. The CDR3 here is CSASWLNTEAFF. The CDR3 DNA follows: TGCAGTGCTAGTTGGTTGAACACTGAAGCTTTCTTT.